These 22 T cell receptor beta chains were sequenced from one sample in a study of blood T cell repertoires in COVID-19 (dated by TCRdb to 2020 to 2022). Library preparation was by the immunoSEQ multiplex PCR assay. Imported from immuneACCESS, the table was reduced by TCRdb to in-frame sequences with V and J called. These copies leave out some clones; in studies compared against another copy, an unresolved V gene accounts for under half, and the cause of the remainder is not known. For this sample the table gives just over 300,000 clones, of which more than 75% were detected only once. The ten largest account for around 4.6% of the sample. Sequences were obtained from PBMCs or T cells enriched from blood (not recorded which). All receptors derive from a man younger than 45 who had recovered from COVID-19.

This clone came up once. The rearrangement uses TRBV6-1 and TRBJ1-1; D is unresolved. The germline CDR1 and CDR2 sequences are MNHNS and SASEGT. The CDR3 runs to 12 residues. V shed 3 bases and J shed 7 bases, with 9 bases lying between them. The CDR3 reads CASSDPGGEAFF. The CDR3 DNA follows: TGTGCCAGCAGTGACCCAGGAGGTGAAGCTTTCTTT.

The CDR3, as DNA: TGTGCCAGCAGCCCAAAAGTCAGCGGCTCGCGGGCCGGGGAGCTGTTTTTT. Residues: CASSPKVSGSRAGELFF. The J gene is TRBJ2-2, the V gene TRBV4-2; possibly TRBD2 for D (5 bases). CDR3 length equals 17 residues. V lost 4 bases and J 6 bases, leaving 21 bases between the germline ends. The germline V gene has CDR1 LGHNA and CDR2 YNFKEQ.

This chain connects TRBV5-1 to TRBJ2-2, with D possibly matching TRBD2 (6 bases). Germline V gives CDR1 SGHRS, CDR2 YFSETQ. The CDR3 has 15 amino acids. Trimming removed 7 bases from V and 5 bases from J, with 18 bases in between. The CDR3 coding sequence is TGCGCCAGCGCCGGGGAGGCGCGCGGGACCGGGGAGCTGTTTTTT. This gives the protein CASAGEARGTGELFF.

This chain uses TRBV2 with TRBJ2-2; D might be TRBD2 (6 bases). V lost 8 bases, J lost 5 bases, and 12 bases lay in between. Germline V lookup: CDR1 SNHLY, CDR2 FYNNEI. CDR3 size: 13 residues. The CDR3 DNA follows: TGTGCCAGCGAGGGGACTCTAACCGGGGAGCTGTTTTTT. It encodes CASEGTLTGELFF.

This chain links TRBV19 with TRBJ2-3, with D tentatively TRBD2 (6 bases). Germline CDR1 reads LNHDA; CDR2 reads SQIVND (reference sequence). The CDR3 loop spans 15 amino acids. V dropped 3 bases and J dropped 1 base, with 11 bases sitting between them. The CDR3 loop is CASSMGGIGTDTQYF. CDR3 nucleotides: TGTGCCAGTAGTATGGGGGGTATCGGCACAGATACGCAGTATTTT.

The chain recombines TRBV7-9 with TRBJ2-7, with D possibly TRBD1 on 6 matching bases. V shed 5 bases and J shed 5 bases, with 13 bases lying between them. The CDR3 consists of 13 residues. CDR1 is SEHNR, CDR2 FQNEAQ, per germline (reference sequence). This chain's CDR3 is CASSQLQGNEQYF. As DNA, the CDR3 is TGTGCCAGCAGCCAGCTACAGGGCAACGAGCAGTACTTC.

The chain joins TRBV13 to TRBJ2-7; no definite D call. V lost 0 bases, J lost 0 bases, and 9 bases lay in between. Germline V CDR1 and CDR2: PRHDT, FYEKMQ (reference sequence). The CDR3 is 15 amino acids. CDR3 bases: TGTGCCAGCAGCTTAGGCTTGGGCTCCTCCTACGAGCAGTACTTC. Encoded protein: CASSLGLGSSYEQYF.

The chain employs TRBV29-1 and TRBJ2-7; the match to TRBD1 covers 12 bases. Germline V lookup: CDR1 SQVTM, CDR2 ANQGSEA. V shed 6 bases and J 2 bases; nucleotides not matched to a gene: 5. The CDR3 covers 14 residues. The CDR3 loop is CSVGTGGYTYEQYF. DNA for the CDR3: TGCAGCGTAGGGACAGGGGGCTATACCTACGAGCAGTACTTC.

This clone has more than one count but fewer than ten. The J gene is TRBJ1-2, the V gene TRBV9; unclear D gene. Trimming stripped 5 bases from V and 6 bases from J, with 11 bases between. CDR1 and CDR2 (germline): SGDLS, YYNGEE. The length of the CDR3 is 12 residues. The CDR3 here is CASSHRVDGYTF. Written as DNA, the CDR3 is TGTGCCAGCAGTCACCGGGTGGATGGCTACACCTTC.

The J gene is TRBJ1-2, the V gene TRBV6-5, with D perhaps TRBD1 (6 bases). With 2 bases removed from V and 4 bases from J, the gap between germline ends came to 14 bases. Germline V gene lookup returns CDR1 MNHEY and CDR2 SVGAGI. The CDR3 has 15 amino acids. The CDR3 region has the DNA TGTGCCAGCAGTTACAAGACAGGAGCACCCTATGGCTACACCTTC. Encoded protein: CASSYKTGAPYGYTF.

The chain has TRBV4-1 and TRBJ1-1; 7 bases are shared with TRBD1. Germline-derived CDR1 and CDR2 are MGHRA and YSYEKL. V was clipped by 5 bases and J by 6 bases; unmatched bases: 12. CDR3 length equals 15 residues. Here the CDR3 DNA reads TGCGCCAGCAGCTTAACCGGGACAGCCTTAGCTGAAGCTTTCTTT. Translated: CASSLTGTALAEAFF.

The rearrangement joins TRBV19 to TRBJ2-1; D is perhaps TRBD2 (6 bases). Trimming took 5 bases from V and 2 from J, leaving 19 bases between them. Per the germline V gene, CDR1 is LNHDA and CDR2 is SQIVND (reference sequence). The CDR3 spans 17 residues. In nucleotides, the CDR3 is TGTGCCAGTAGTCCTCGTACGGGGGAAACCCCCTACAATGAGCAGTTCTTC. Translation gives CASSPRTGETPYNEQFF.

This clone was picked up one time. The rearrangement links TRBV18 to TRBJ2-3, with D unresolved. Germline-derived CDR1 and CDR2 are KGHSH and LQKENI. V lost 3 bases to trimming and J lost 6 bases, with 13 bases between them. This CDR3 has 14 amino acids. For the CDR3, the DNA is TGTGCCAGCTCACCGGTGCAGGTCGCCGATACGCAGTATTTT. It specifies CASSPVQVADTQYF.

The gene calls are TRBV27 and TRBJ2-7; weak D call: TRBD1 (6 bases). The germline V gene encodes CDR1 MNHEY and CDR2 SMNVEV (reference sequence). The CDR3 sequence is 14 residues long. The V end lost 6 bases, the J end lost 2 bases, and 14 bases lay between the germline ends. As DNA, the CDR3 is TGTGCCAGCAGCCGGGACAACTCGCCCTACGAGCAGTACTTC. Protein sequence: CASSRDNSPYEQYF.

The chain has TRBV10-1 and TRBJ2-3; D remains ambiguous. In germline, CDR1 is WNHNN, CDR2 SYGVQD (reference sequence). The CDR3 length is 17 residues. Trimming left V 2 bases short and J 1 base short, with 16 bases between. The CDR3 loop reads CASSEGPPLRRTDTQYF. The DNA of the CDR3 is TGCGCCAGCAGTGAGGGGCCCCCGCTCAGGCGCACAGATACGCAGTATTTT.

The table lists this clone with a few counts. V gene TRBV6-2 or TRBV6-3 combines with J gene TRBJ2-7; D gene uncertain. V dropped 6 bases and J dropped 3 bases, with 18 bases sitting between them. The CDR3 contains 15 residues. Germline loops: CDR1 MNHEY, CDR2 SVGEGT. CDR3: CASSATLGGIYEQYF. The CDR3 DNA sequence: TGTGCCAGCAGCGCCACCCTAGGCGGCATCTACGAGCAGTACTTC.

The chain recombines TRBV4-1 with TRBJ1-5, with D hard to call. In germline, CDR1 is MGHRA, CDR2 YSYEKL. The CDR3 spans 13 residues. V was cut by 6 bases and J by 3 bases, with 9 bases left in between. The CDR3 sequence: CASSPNPNQPQHF. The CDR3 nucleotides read TGCGCCAGCAGTCCAAATCCCAATCAGCCCCAGCATTTT.

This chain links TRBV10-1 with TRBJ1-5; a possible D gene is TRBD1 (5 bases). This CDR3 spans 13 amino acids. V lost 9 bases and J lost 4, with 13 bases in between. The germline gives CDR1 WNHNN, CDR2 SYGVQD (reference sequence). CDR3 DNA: TGCGCCAGGGCCGGGACTAAAAATCAGCCCCAGCATTTT. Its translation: CARAGTKNQPQHF.

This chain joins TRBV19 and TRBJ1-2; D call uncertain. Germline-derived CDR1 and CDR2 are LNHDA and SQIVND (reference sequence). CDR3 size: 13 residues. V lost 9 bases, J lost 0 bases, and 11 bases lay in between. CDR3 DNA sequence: TGTGCCAGCGTGGCCAGAACTAACTATGGCTACACCTTC. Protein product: CASVARTNYGYTF.

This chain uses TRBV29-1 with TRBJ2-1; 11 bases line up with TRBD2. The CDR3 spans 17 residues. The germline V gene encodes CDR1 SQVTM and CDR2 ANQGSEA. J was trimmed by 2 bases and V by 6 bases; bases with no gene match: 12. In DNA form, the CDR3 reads TGCAGCGTGGTCGGGCCACCGGGACTAGCGGCCTACAATGAGCAGTTCTTC. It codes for CSVVGPPGLAAYNEQFF.

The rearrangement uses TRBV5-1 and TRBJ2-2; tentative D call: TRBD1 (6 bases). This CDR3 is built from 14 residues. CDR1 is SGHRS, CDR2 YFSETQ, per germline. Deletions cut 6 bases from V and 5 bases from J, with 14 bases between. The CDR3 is CASNPRGTTGELFF. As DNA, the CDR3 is TGCGCCAGCAACCCCAGGGGCACGACCGGGGAGCTGTTTTTT.

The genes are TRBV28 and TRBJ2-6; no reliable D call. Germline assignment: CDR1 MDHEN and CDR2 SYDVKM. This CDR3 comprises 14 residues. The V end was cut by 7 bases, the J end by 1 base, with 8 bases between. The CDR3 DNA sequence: TGTGCCAGCACCAGTCCTTCTGGGGCCAACGTCCTGACTTTC. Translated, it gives CASTSPSGANVLTF.